One sample yielded the 12 T cell receptor beta chains listed below, sequenced in a study of vaccination effects on CD4 cells after COVID-19. This table comes from immunoSEQ multiplex PCR, and its TCRdb copy is limited to in-frame clones, with some not included. The repertoire holds about 27,000 clones, with under 75% as singletons. ViraFEST expansion of antigen-specific CD4+ T cells with viral peptide pools preceded sequencing. Around day 10 of culture, CD4+ T cells were separated out. Nobody among the vaccine recipients had prior SARS-CoV-2 infection (nucleocapsid antibodies were negative). These TCRs' antigens remain unknown. The material sequenced was CD4+ T cells from PBMCs cultured with SARS-CoV-2 spike peptides, taken before COVID-19 vaccination. The receptors derive from a human donor who received a COVID-19 vaccine.

The chain links TRBV9 to TRBJ2-5; 9 bases align to TRBD2. This CDR3 comprises 15 residues. Trimming took 3 bases from V and 1 from J; bases not matched to a gene: 4. The germline V gene has CDR1 SGDLS and CDR2 YYNGEE. The CDR3 coding sequence is TGTGCCAGCAGCGCCCAACTAGCGGGCCAAGAGACCCAGTACTTC. Translated, it gives CASSAQLAGQETQYF.

This clone was counted a few times. The chain links TRBV28 to TRBJ2-7, with unresolved D. Trimming cost V 4 bases and J 7 bases, with 14 bases left between them. The CDR3 consists of 13 residues. Germline values: CDR1 MDHEN, CDR2 SYDVKM. The CDR3: CASSSFTLGEQYF. The CDR3 bases are TGTGCCAGCAGTTCGTTCACCCTTGGGGAGCAGTACTTC.

J is TRBJ1-4 and V is TRBV5-6; no definite D call. CDR1 and CDR2 from the germline V gene are SGHDT and YYEEEE. Between the trimmed V and J ends, which lost 0 bases and 6 bases, there was a span of 12 bases. The CDR3 totals 15 residues. CDR3 sequence: CASSLGAGTHEKLFF. The CDR3, as DNA: TGTGCCAGCAGCTTGGGGGCGGGAACCCATGAAAAACTGTTTTTT. The complete variable domain, with remaining parts taken from reference TRBV5-6 and TRBJ1-4, reads DAGVTQSPTHLIKTRGQQVTLRCSPKSGHDTVSWYQQALGQGPQFIFQYYEEEERQRGNFPDRFSGHQFPNYSSELNVNALLLGDSALYLCASSLGAGTHEKLFFGSGTQLSVL.

The chain carries TRBV10-2 and TRBJ1-3; D is uncertain. Trimming shortened V by 4 bases and J by 0 bases, and 13 bases separated the two germline ends. Germline V lookup: CDR1 WSHSY, CDR2 SAAADI. CDR3 length: 16 residues. The CDR3 sequence: CASSATRQLSGNTIYF. The CDR3 DNA reads as TGCGCCAGCAGTGCTACCAGACAACTCTCTGGAAACACCATATATTTT.

The chain couples TRBV2 to TRBJ1-5, with TRBD1 as a possible D gene (6 bases). The CDR3 is 14 residues long. Germline V CDR1 and CDR2: SNHLY, FYNNEI. V gave up 1 base and J gave up 6 bases, with 10 bases separating them. The CDR3, as DNA: TGTGCCAGCAGTGAAGAGGGGGGGCCTCAGCCCCAGCATTTT. Encoded protein: CASSEEGGPQPQHF.

This clone appeared a few times. This chain connects TRBV4-2 to TRBJ1-5; possibly TRBD1 for D (6 bases). CDR1 is LGHNA and CDR2 is YNFKEQ in the germline V gene. The V gene lost 6 bases and the J gene lost 9 bases, with 18 bases spanning the gap. CDR3 length: 14 amino acids. The CDR3 is CASRIRGLAWPQHF. DNA of the CDR3: TGTGCCAGCAGAATCAGGGGCCTCGCGTGGCCCCAGCATTTT.

The rearrangement joins TRBV9 to TRBJ2-3; the D is unclear. V lost 0 bases to trimming and J lost 5 bases, with 4 bases between them. Germline values: CDR1 SGDLS, CDR2 YYNGEE. The CDR3 length is 12 residues. The CDR3 is CASSVGVDTQYF. CDR3 in DNA: TGTGCCAGCAGCGTAGGGGTAGATACGCAGTATTTT.

This clone was counted only a few times. The J gene is TRBJ1-2, the V gene TRBV24-1, with D hard to call. Germline V gene data show CDR1 as KGHDR and CDR2 as SFDVKD. CDR3 length: 14 amino acids. V lost 6 bases and J 5 bases, leaving 15 bases between the germline ends. Written as DNA, the CDR3 is TGTGCCACCAGTAAATATCCGGCCGCTTATGGCTACACCTTC. Amino acid sequence: CATSKYPAAYGYTF.

The rearrangement links TRBV5-1 to TRBJ2-7, with 9 bases identical to TRBD1. The V and J ends lost 0 bases and 8 bases, in that order; junction bases with no gene match: 3. The CDR3 extends over 13 amino acids. Germline V gene lookup returns CDR1 SGHRS and CDR2 YFSETQ. The CDR3 coding sequence is TGCGCCAGCAGCTTGGGGGACAGGGCACAGCAGTACTTC. Translation: CASSLGDRAQQYF. The variable domain in full, with the rest retrieved from reference TRBV5-1 and TRBJ2-7, is KAGVTQTPRYLIKTRGQQVTLSCSPISGHRSVSWYQQTPGQGLQFLFEYFSETQRNKGNFPGRFSGRQFSNSRSEMNVSTLELGDSALYLCASSLGDRAQQYFGPGTRLTVT.

The genes are TRBV14 and TRBJ2-7, with 10 bases fitting TRBD1. Trimming at V came to 0 bases and at J to 5 bases, leaving 7 bases not matched to a gene. This CDR3 has 16 residues. The germline V gene encodes CDR1 SGHDN and CDR2 FVKESK. DNA of the CDR3: TGTGCCAGCAGCCAAGATCACCGGGACAGGGGCCACGAGCAGTACTTC. Residues: CASSQDHRDRGHEQYF.

This clone was seen only a few times. The chain combines TRBV5-4 with TRBJ1-1; tentatively, D is TRBD1 (5 bases). The germline V gene has CDR1 SGHNT and CDR2 YYREEE (reference sequence). Between the trimmed V and J ends, which lost 0 bases and 2 bases, there was a span of 14 bases. This CDR3 is 16 amino acids long. CDR3 sequence reads: CASSLDRRVTNTEAFF. CDR3 bases: TGTGCCAGCAGCTTGGACAGGAGGGTTACAAACACTGAAGCTTTCTTT. The whole variable domain, remainder taken from reference TRBV5-4 and TRBJ1-1, is ETGVTQSPTHLIKTRGQQVTLRCSSQSGHNTVSWYQQALGQGPQFIFQYYREEENGRGNFPPRFSGLQFPNYSSELNVNALELDDSALYLCASSLDRRVTNTEAFFGQGTRLTVV.

The rearrangement joins TRBV3-1 (or the pseudogene TRBV3-2) to TRBJ1-6, with a weak D call TRBD1 (6 bases). The ends were cut back, 6 bases at V and 14 bases at J, with 14 bases in the middle. The CDR3 is made up of 12 amino acids. Germline V gene lookup returns CDR1 LGHDT and CDR2 YNNKEL (reference sequence). CDR3 sequence: CASRITGLALHF. Written as DNA, the CDR3 is TGTGCCAGCAGGATAACAGGGTTAGCCCTCCACTTT.